The rows below give T cell receptor beta chains drawn from one sample of a study of cytomegalovirus exposure and HLA in healthy donors. TCRdb's table, derived via immunoSEQ multiplex PCR, lists solely in-frame clones and lacks some. The data contain 90,000 to 100,000 clones, around 77% of them seen just once; the ten biggest clones take up 15% to 20%. The specimen sequenced was PBMCs. The origin of the receptors is an older woman in good health and CMV-seropositive. Each CDR3 is given with its conserved first and last residue. A D gene is named only where the DNA matches it firmly. The size field is filled for only some rows; it gives once, few, many or a size class.

clone_size	d_call	v_call	j_call	cdr3_nt	cdr3_aa
few	-	TRBV6-5	TRBJ1-1	TGTGCCAGCAGTTACTCTCGGGGCACTGAAGCTTTCTTT	CASSYSRGTEAFF
once	TRBD1	TRBV6-5	TRBJ1-5	TGTGCCAGCAGTAGACAGGGGGCCAAAGATCAGCCCCAGCATTTT	CASSRQGAKDQPQHF
-	-	TRBV19	TRBJ2-7	TGTGCCAGTAGTATCTTGTCTAGCACTGGCGGCGAGCAGTACTTC	CASSILSSTGGEQYF
-	-	TRBV10-3	TRBJ1-2	TGTGCCATCCCCAACTCGCAGGCCGGCAACTATGGCTACACCTTC	CAIPNSQAGNYGYTF
once	-	TRBV4-1	TRBJ2-7	TGCGCCAGCAGCCTCTTTCCGGGACTCCCCTTAGACGAGCAGTACTTC	CASSLFPGLPLDEQYF
-	-	TRBV7-3	TRBJ2-2	TGTGCCAGCAGCAACCAGGGGACCACCGGGGAGCTGTTTTTT	CASSNQGTTGELFF
-	-	TRBV28	TRBJ1-1	TGTGCCAGCACCGCCCGGGGGGTCTACACTGAAGCTTTCTTT	CASTARGVYTEAFF
-	TRBD2	TRBV5-1	TRBJ2-3	TGCGCCAGCAGCTTGGTACTAGCGGGGCTAACCACAGATACGCAGTATTTT	CASSLVLAGLTTDTQYF
few	-	TRBV6-6	TRBJ1-4	TGTGCCAGCAGTTCCGCAGGGGTTAATGAAAAACTGTTTTTT	CASSSAGVNEKLFF
-	-	TRBV21-1	TRBJ1-3	TGTGCCAGCAGCATTTACAGGGGGCAAACTGGAAACACCATATATTTT	CASSIYRGQTGNTIYF
-	-	TRBV30	TRBJ2-7	TGTGCCTGGAGTGTCGTCCTAGCGCAAGTGGGGGAGCAGTACTTC	CAWSVVLAQVGEQYF
-	-	TRBV27	TRBJ1-5	TGTGCCAGCAGTTCCGCACACCTCAATCAGCCCCAGCATTTT	CASSSAHLNQPQHF
-	-	TRBV11-2	TRBJ2-1	TGTGCCAGCAGCTTAGAAACCCTTTTTAGTAATGAGCAGTTCTTC	CASSLETLFSNEQFF
-	-	TRBV6-5	TRBJ2-7	TGTGCCAGCAGTACGAGGAGGGGAGCCTACGAGCAGTACTTC	CASSTRRGAYEQYF
few	-	TRBV9	TRBJ2-7	TGTGCCAGCAGCCCCCGGGGGATTTCACCCTACGAGCAGTACTTC	CASSPRGISPYEQYF
few	-	TRBV4-1	TRBJ2-7	TGTGCCAGCAGCCAAGAATGGGGCCCTCAAGGGGAGCAGTACTTC	CASSQEWGPQGEQYF
-	-	TRBV6-1	TRBJ1-3	TGTGCCAGCTGGGGGGGCTCCGGCTCTGGAAACACCATATATTTT	CASWGGSGSGNTIYF
-	TRBD2	TRBV11-2	TRBJ2-7	TGTGCCAGCAGCTTCGGACTAGCTGGAGGTTACGGCGAGCAGTACTTC	CASSFGLAGGYGEQYF
-	-	TRBV7-2	TRBJ2-2	TGTGCCAGCAGCTTACGAGGCGGGGAGCTGTTTTTT	CASSLRGGELFF
-	TRBD2	TRBV5-1	TRBJ2-1	TGCGCCAGCAGCTTGGGGGGGACTAGCGGGGTCGATGAGCAGTTCTTC	CASSLGGTSGVDEQFF
-	TRBD1	TRBV19	TRBJ1-1	TGTGCCAGTGGGACAGAGCGGAACACTGAAGCTTTCTTT	CASGTERNTEAFF
-	-	TRBV7-6	TRBJ2-7	TGTGCCAGCAGCAGTTACAGGGACCACGAGCAGTACTTC	CASSSYRDHEQYF
few	-	TRBV9	TRBJ2-1	TGTGCCAGCAGCACCCAGACTAGTTCCAATGAGCAGTTCTTC	CASSTQTSSNEQFF
once	-	TRBV14	TRBJ2-7	TGTGCCAGCAGCCGCCCCCGGCCCGGGGGTGAGCAGTACTTC	CASSRPRPGGEQYF
-	TRBD2	TRBV11-2	TRBJ2-1	TGTGCCAGCAGATCTCTAGCGGGATTGATCAATGAGCAGTTCTTC	CASRSLAGLINEQFF
-	TRBD1	TRBV2	TRBJ1-2	TGTGCCAGCAGTGAACTCTCAGGGGGAACAGCTAACTATGGCTACACCTTC	CASSELSGGTANYGYTF
-	-	TRBV19	TRBJ1-3	TGTGCCAGTAGTATTTTCAGTTCTGGAAACACCATATATTTT	CASSIFSSGNTIYF
once	-	TRBV29-1	TRBJ2-7	TGCAGCATACAGGGTCCCTACGAGCAGTACTTC	CSIQGPYEQYF
-	TRBD2	TRBV29-1	TRBJ2-2	TGCAGCGTTTTGACCCCGGGAGGGTCTATTTTTGGTACCGGGGAGCTGTTTTTT	CSVLTPGGSIFGTGELFF
-	TRBD1	TRBV5-1	TRBJ2-7	TGCGCCAGCAGCTTGGGTCATGGGACAGTCTACGAGCAGTACTTC	CASSLGHGTVYEQYF
-	TRBD2	TRBV29-1	TRBJ2-1	TGCAGCGTACCGCGGGAGCTCAGTGCTTGGAATGAGCAGTTCTTC	CSVPRELSAWNEQFF
-	-	TRBV5-1	TRBJ1-4	TGCGCCAGCAGCTTTGTTAGGGGTAGTGAAAAACTGTTTTTT	CASSFVRGSEKLFF
-	-	TRBV19	TRBJ2-7	TGTGCCAGTAGTTCCTCCTACGGTGGGGGAGGACCTTACTCCTACGAGCAGTACTTC	CASSSSYGGGGPYSYEQYF
few	TRBD1	TRBV6-5	TRBJ2-3	TGTGCCAGCAGTTACTCCGGGACAGGTTCAGATACGCAGTATTTT	CASSYSGTGSDTQYF
-	-	TRBV27	TRBJ1-3	TGTGCCAGCAGTTTATCGTTGCGGGTCCCTGGAAACACCATATATTTT	CASSLSLRVPGNTIYF
few	-	TRBV7-9	TRBJ1-4	TGTGCCAGCAGCCCCCACCCCACCGGGACTGCTAATGAAAAACTGTTTTTT	CASSPHPTGTANEKLFF
-	TRBD2	TRBV11-2	TRBJ2-7	TGTGCCAGCAGCTCCCATATAGCGGGAGGGACCTACGAGCAGTACTTC	CASSSHIAGGTYEQYF
-	TRBD2	TRBV7-3	TRBJ2-5	TGTGCCAGCAGCTCAGAAAACAAGCGGGAGGTGACCCAGTACTTC	CASSSENKREVTQYF
-	-	TRBV6-5	TRBJ2-1	TGTGCCAGCAGTTCAGGGAACTCCTACAATGAGCAGTTCTTC	CASSSGNSYNEQFF
few	-	TRBV10-3	TRBJ1-3	TGTGCCATCAGTGAGTCTTATTTGGGAAACACCATATATTTT	CAISESYLGNTIYF
-	-	TRBV5-4	TRBJ1-3	TGTGCCAGCAGCCGAGACAGTTCCTCTGGAAACACCATATATTTT	CASSRDSSSGNTIYF
-	TRBD2	TRBV18	TRBJ2-7	TGTGCCAGCTCAAAGACTAGCGGGAGGGCCTACGAGCAGTACTTC	CASSKTSGRAYEQYF
-	TRBD1	TRBV4-1	TRBJ1-1	TGCGCCAGCAGAGGGGGCCGAAACACTGAAGCTTTCTTT	CASRGGRNTEAFF
-	TRBD1	TRBV19	TRBJ2-1	TGTGCCACCCATGGGACAGGGGGCTTCGGTGAGCAGTTCTTC	CATHGTGGFGEQFF
-	TRBD1	TRBV5-1	TRBJ1-4	TGCGCCAGCAGCTTTTCGGGACAGGGGACCAATGAAAAACTGTTTTTT	CASSFSGQGTNEKLFF
-	-	TRBV27	TRBJ1-4	TGTGCCAGCAGGGGGGGTCCGGAAAAACTGTTTTTT	CASRGGPEKLFF
-	-	TRBV29-1	TRBJ1-1	TGCAGCGTTGAAGTATATGACAGGCGCCGTTTCTTT	CSVEVYDRRRFF
-	TRBD1	TRBV5-6	TRBJ1-4	TGTGCCAGCAGCTCGCGGGACAGGGTCTATGAAAAACTGTTTTTT	CASSSRDRVYEKLFF
-	TRBD2	TRBV11-2	TRBJ2-1	TGTGCCAGCAGCCGTCCCGGCGGGAGGGCCAATGAGCAGTTCTTC	CASSRPGGRANEQFF
-	-	TRBV5-4	TRBJ1-1	TGTGCCAGCAGCTTCGGGGACACTGAAGCTTTCTTT	CASSFGDTEAFF
-	-	TRBV29-1	TRBJ1-1	TGCAGCGTTGAGACGGGGAGAACTGAAGCTTTCTTT	CSVETGRTEAFF
-	TRBD2	TRBV19	TRBJ2-7	TGTGCCAGTAGTACTAGCGGGATGACCTACGAGCAGTACTTC	CASSTSGMTYEQYF
-	TRBD1	TRBV27	TRBJ2-7	TGTGCCAGCAGACCGGGGACAGGGTGGATCAACGAGCAGTACTTC	CASRPGTGWINEQYF
-	-	TRBV25-1	TRBJ1-1	TGTGCCAGCAGTGAGCGGCAGGGATTCCCCCCTGAAGCTTTCTTT	CASSERQGFPPEAFF
few	TRBD1	TRBV6-1	TRBJ1-1	TGTGCCAGCAGGGACAGGGACTTAACAGAAGCTTTCTTT	CASRDRDLTEAFF
-	TRBD2	TRBV27	TRBJ2-7	TGTGCCAGCAGTTTATATGTACCGTCGCGGTACCAAGCGGGAGGGCCCTACGAGCAGTACTTC	CASSLYVPSRYQAGGPYEQYF
-	-	TRBV6-5	TRBJ1-3	TGTGCCAGCAGCCAGACAGGCCAAAACACCATATATTTT	CASSQTGQNTIYF
-	-	TRBV7-3	TRBJ1-2	TGTGCCAGCAGCCCGGCGGTCCGGGAGGGCTACACCTTC	CASSPAVREGYTF
-	-	TRBV19	TRBJ2-2	TGTGCCAGTAGTATGGCAGGGGGGTCCGGGGAGCTGTTTTTT	CASSMAGGSGELFF